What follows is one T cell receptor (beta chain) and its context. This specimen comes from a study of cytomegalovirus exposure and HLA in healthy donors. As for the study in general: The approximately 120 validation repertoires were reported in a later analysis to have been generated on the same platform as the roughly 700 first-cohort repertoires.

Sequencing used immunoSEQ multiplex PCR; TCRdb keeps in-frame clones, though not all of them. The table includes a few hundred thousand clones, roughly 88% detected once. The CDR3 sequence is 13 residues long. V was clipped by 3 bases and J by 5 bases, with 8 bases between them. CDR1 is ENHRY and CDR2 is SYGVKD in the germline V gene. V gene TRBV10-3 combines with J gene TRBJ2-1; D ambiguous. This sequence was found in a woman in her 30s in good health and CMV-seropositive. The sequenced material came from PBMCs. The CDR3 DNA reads TGTGCCATCAGTGAAGAGGTACACAATGAGCAGTTCTTC. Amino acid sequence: CAISEEVHNEQFF.